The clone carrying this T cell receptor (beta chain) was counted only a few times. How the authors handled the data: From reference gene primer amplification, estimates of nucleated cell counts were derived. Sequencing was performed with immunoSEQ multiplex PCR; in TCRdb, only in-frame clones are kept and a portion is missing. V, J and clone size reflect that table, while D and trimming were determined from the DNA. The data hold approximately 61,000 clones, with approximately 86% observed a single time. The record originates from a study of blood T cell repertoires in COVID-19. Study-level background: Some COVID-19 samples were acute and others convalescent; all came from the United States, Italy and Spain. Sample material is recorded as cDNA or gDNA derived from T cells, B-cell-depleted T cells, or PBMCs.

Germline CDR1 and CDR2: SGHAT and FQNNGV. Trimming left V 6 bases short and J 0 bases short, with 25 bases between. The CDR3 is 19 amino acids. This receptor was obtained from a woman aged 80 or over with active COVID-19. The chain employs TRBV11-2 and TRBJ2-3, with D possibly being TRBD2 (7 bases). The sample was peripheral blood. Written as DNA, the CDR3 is TGTGCCAGCAGGACTCCCGAGGTGTCGGGGGGCCTAAGCACAGATACGCAGTATTTT. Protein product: CASRTPEVSGGLSTDTQYF. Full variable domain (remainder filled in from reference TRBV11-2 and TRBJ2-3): EAGVAQSPRYKIIEKRQSVAFWCNPISGHATLYWYQQILGQGPKLLIQFQNNGVVDDSQLPKDRFSAERLKGVDSTLKIQPAKLEDSAVYLCASRTPEVSGGLSTDTQYFGPGTRLTVL.